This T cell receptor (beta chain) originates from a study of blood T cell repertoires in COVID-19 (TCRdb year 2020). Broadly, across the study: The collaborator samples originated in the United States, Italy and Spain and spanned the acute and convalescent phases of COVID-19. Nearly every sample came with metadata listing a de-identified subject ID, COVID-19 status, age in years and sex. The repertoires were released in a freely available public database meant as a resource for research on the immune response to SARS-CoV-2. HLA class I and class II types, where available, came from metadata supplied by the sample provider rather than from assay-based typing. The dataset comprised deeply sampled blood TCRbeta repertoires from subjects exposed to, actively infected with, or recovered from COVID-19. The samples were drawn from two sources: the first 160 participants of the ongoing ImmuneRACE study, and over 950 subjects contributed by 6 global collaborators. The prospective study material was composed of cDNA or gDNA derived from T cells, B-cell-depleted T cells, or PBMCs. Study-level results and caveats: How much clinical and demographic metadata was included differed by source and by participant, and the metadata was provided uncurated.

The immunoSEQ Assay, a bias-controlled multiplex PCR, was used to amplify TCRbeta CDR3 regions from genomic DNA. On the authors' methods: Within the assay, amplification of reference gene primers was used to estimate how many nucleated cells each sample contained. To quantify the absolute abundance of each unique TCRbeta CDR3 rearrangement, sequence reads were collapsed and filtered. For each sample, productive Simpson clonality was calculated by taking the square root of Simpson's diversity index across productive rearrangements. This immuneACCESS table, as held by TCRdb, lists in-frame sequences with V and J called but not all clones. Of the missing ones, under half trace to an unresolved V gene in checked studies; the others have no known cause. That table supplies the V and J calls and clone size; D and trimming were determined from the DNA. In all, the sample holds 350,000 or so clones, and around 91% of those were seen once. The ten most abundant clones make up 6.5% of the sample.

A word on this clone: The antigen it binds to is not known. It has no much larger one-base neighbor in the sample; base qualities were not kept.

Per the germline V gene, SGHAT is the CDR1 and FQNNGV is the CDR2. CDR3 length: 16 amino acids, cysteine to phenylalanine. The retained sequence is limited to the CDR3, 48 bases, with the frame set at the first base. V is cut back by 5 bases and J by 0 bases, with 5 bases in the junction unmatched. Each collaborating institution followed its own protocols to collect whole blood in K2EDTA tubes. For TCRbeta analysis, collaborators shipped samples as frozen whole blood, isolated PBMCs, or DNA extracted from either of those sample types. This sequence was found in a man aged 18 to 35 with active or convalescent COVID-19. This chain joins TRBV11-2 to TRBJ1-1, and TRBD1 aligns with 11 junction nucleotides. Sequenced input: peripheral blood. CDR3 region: CASSGRTGGMNTEAFF. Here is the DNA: TGTGCCAGCAGCGGGCGGACAGGGGGCATGAACACTGAAGCTTTCTTT.